The sequence of this T cell receptor (beta chain) was determined in a study of T cells after yellow fever vaccination. General observations from the study: High-abundance clonotypes from the bulk population could contaminate FACS-sorted repertoires. Weaker overall, the secondary response nonetheless peaked faster (day 5 versus 15).

In making TCR cDNA, 5'RACE template switching added a universal primer site and UMIs to it. TCRdb analysed the 5' RACE reads with MiXCR anew, one entry per CDR3 protein. The sample yields roughly 500,000 distinct CDR3 sequences, under 25% seen once. Germline V gene data show CDR1 as MDHEN and CDR2 as SYDVKM. The germline V and J ends were trimmed by 11 bases and 0 bases, with 10 bases remaining between them. The CDR3 runs to 13 residues. This clonotype showed up just a few times. Its antigen is as yet unknown. Sequenced material: PBMCs, taken 15 days after the yellow fever booster vaccination. This TCR was recovered from a man aged 30-40 years who received the YFV17D yellow fever vaccine. V and J are TRBV28 and TRBJ2-2; possibly TRBD1 for D (6 bases). CDR3 sequence reads: CAAGQTNTGELFF. The CDR3 DNA is TGTGCCGCCGGACAGACGAACACCGGGGAGCTGTTTTTT.